Listed below are T cell receptor beta chains from one sample, sequenced in a study of blood T cell repertoires in COVID-19. Data came from immunoSEQ multiplex PCR; TCRdb stores just in-frame clones and leaves some out. The sample includes under 350,000 clones, 90% of them seen just once. Source material: peripheral blood. Receptor source: a woman in her 30s with COVID-19, enrolled during active disease. Each CDR3 is given with its conserved first and last residue. A D gene is named only where the DNA matches it firmly. Rows give clone size only sometimes, using once, few, many, or a class for an expanded clone.

V gene: TRBV24-1
D gene: NA
J gene: TRBJ1-1
clone size: NA
CDR3 DNA: TGTGCCACCAGTGATTCCGGAACTGACGGGACTGAAGCTTTCTTT
CDR3 protein: CATSDSGTDGTEAFF

V gene: TRBV25-1
D gene: NA
J gene: TRBJ1-1
clone size: once
CDR3 DNA: TGTGCCAGCAGTGAATACCCAGGGATCGCTGAAGCTTTCTTT
CDR3 protein: CASSEYPGIAEAFF

V gene: TRBV27
D gene: TRBD1
J gene: TRBJ1-5
clone size: NA
CDR3 DNA: TGTGCCAGCAGAAAAGGGACAGTAGCACAGCCCCAGCATTTT
CDR3 protein: CASRKGTVAQPQHF

V gene: TRBV9
D gene: TRBD2
J gene: TRBJ2-5
clone size: once
CDR3 DNA: TGTGCCAGCAGCGTAGATAGCGGGAGACGGAGAGAGACCCAGTACTTC
CDR3 protein: CASSVDSGRRRETQYF

V gene: TRBV28
D gene: TRBD2
J gene: TRBJ2-7
clone size: few
CDR3 DNA: TGTGCCAGCAGTTTAGGGTTAGCGGGGATCTACGAGCAGTACTTC
CDR3 protein: CASSLGLAGIYEQYF

V gene: TRBV6-5
D gene: NA
J gene: TRBJ1-2
clone size: NA
CDR3 DNA: TGTGCCAGCAGACCACTGGGCGGGAAGGAGGGCTACACCTTC
CDR3 protein: CASRPLGGKEGYTF

V gene: TRBV6-2/TRBV6-3
D gene: NA
J gene: TRBJ1-2
clone size: few
CDR3 DNA: TGTGCCAGCAGTTACAGAACAAACTATGGCTACACCTTC
CDR3 protein: CASSYRTNYGYTF

V gene: TRBV10-3
D gene: NA
J gene: TRBJ2-2
clone size: NA
CDR3 DNA: TGTGCCATCAACGGGGACAAACTCTACACCGGGGAGCTGTTTTTT
CDR3 protein: CAINGDKLYTGELFF

V gene: TRBV27
D gene: NA
J gene: TRBJ1-6
clone size: NA
CDR3 DNA: TGTGCCAGCAGTATTCGGCCCGGGAATTCACCCCTCCACTTT
CDR3 protein: CASSIRPGNSPLHF

V gene: TRBV20-1
D gene: NA
J gene: TRBJ1-5
clone size: few
CDR3 DNA: TGCAGTGCTAGTCTAGCTACGTGGAATCAGCCCCAGCATTTT
CDR3 protein: CSASLATWNQPQHF

V gene: TRBV7-9
D gene: NA
J gene: TRBJ2-3
clone size: NA
CDR3 DNA: TGTGCCAGCAGCTTACGAGGGACTAGCACAGATACGCAGTATTTT
CDR3 protein: CASSLRGTSTDTQYF

V gene: TRBV20-1
D gene: NA
J gene: TRBJ2-5
clone size: once
CDR3 DNA: TGCAGTGCTAGTCTGGGGGCCCAAGAGACCCAGTACTTC
CDR3 protein: CSASLGAQETQYF

V gene: TRBV29-1
D gene: TRBD1
J gene: TRBJ1-4
clone size: NA
CDR3 DNA: TGCAGCGTGGAGGACAGGGGAGGAGAAAAACTGTTTTTT
CDR3 protein: CSVEDRGGEKLFF

V gene: TRBV14
D gene: NA
J gene: TRBJ2-3
clone size: NA
CDR3 DNA: TGTGCCAGCAGCCAAGAATGGCGAGCAGGGGGCACAGATACGCAGTATTTT
CDR3 protein: CASSQEWRAGGTDTQYF

V gene: TRBV6-2/TRBV6-3
D gene: NA
J gene: TRBJ1-1
clone size: NA
CDR3 DNA: TGTGCCAGCAGTTCCAATGGCCCGTACACTGAAGCTTTCTTT
CDR3 protein: CASSSNGPYTEAFF

V gene: TRBV6-6
D gene: NA
J gene: TRBJ2-7
clone size: NA
CDR3 DNA: TGTGCCAGCAGTTACGAACCTCGGTACCACGAGCAGTACTTC
CDR3 protein: CASSYEPRYHEQYF

V gene: TRBV2
D gene: TRBD1
J gene: TRBJ2-1
clone size: NA
CDR3 DNA: TGTGCCAGCAGAAATAAGACAGGGCCCAACAATGAGCAGTTCTTC
CDR3 protein: CASRNKTGPNNEQFF

V gene: TRBV5-8
D gene: NA
J gene: TRBJ2-5
clone size: once
CDR3 DNA: TGTGCCAGCCGGCTAGACAGGAATCAAGAGACCCAGTACTTC
CDR3 protein: CASRLDRNQETQYF

V gene: TRBV5-1
D gene: TRBD2
J gene: TRBJ2-5
clone size: few
CDR3 DNA: TGCGCCAGCAGCTTCCTCGGGGGGGAACAAGAGACCCAGTACTTC
CDR3 protein: CASSFLGGEQETQYF

V gene: TRBV14
D gene: NA
J gene: TRBJ1-1
clone size: once
CDR3 DNA: TGTGCCAGAACCGACAGGACCTTTGAAGCTTTCTTT
CDR3 protein: CARTDRTFEAFF

V gene: TRBV6-2/TRBV6-3
D gene: TRBD1
J gene: TRBJ2-7
clone size: NA
CDR3 DNA: TGTGCCAGCAGTTGGGACAGGGATCCCTACGAGCAGTACTTC
CDR3 protein: CASSWDRDPYEQYF

V gene: TRBV5-5
D gene: TRBD1
J gene: TRBJ1-1
clone size: NA
CDR3 DNA: TGTGCCAGCAGCTTGGGTGCCGGGACAGGGGCTACTGAAGCTTTCTTT
CDR3 protein: CASSLGAGTGATEAFF

V gene: TRBV5-1
D gene: NA
J gene: TRBJ2-2
clone size: NA
CDR3 DNA: TGCGCCAGCGGCGCACAGACCGGGGAGCTGTTTTTT
CDR3 protein: CASGAQTGELFF

V gene: TRBV19
D gene: TRBD1
J gene: TRBJ2-1
clone size: NA
CDR3 DNA: TGTGCCAGTAGTCCCGCGGGACAGGTAGGGTACAATGAGCAGTTCTTC
CDR3 protein: CASSPAGQVGYNEQFF

V gene: TRBV10-1
D gene: NA
J gene: TRBJ1-3
clone size: NA
CDR3 DNA: TGCGCCAGCAGCGGACTTAGGTCGGGATCTGGAAACACCATATATTTT
CDR3 protein: CASSGLRSGSGNTIYF

V gene: TRBV6-5
D gene: TRBD1
J gene: TRBJ1-2
clone size: NA
CDR3 DNA: TGTGCCAGCAGGACAGGGGGCGCAGTCCGAGGTGGCTACACCTTC
CDR3 protein: CASRTGGAVRGGYTF

V gene: TRBV5-1
D gene: NA
J gene: TRBJ1-2
clone size: NA
CDR3 DNA: TGCGCCAGCAGCTTGGAGGTAGGGACTACCGGCTACACCTTC
CDR3 protein: CASSLEVGTTGYTF

V gene: TRBV6-1
D gene: NA
J gene: TRBJ1-1
clone size: few
CDR3 DNA: TGTGCCAGCAGTGAAGATAGAATCCCTAACACTGAAGCTTTCTTT
CDR3 protein: CASSEDRIPNTEAFF

V gene: TRBV7-9
D gene: TRBD2
J gene: TRBJ2-7
clone size: NA
CDR3 DNA: TGTGCCAGCAGCCCGTCCGGGACTAGCGGAGGTTACGAGCAGTACTTC
CDR3 protein: CASSPSGTSGGYEQYF

V gene: TRBV4-3
D gene: NA
J gene: TRBJ2-7
clone size: NA
CDR3 DNA: TGCGCCAGCAGCCAAGTCAGGGGAAGTTACGAGCAGTACTTC
CDR3 protein: CASSQVRGSYEQYF